A selection of T cell receptor beta chains follows, all from one sample in a study of cytomegalovirus exposure and HLA in healthy donors. Measured with immunoSEQ multiplex PCR; TCRdb has only the in-frame clones, and not every one. The data hold 130,000 or so clones, with around 77% observed a single time. Sequences were obtained from PBMCs. The receptors stem from a man aged 18 to 30 in good health and CMV-seropositive. Both conserved end residues are trimmed from each CDR3. The D gene is left open where the match is weak. Some rows mark clone size as missing; the rest say once, few, many or name a class of expanded clone.

TRBJ2-3 NA TRBV7-7 NA ASSQGTGSTDTQY
TRBJ2-2 NA TRBV7-9 NA ASSRADTGELF
TRBJ1-4 NA TRBV19 NA ASSISGANEKLF
TRBJ1-5 NA TRBV15 NA ATSRDPFLSGRNQPQH
TRBJ2-3 NA TRBV4-1 NA ASIRGSGSTDTQY
TRBJ1-5 NA TRBV30 NA AWSSQGNQPQH
TRBJ2-7 NA TRBV15 TRBD1 ATSGLTGEVNEQY
TRBJ2-1 NA TRBV14 TRBD1 ASSQDRDRLRSYNEQF
TRBJ1-1 NA TRBV27 NA ASQLDSMNTEAF
TRBJ2-7 NA TRBV2 TRBD2 ASSHLADYEEQY
TRBJ1-4 NA TRBV2 TRBD1 ASSLPGTATNEKLF
TRBJ2-7 NA TRBV9 NA ASSEGTGMGLYEQY
TRBJ1-5 few TRBV9 TRBD1 ASSASDRAIPNQPQH
NA NA TRBV4-1 NA ASSQDLRRLPYEQY
TRBJ2-1 once TRBV18 NA ASSPPTVNEQF
TRBJ1-1 NA TRBV18 TRBD1 ASSPRQGANTEAF
TRBJ2-7 NA TRBV19 NA ASRARDSPYEQY
NA NA TRBV13 NA ASSPVGGASYEQY
TRBJ1-2 NA TRBV10-3 NA AISESEANYGYT
TRBJ1-2 NA TRBV9 NA ASSVGEGTSGYT
TRBJ1-2 once TRBV10-3 TRBD1 AISVGQLNYGYT
TRBJ2-7 once TRBV5-1 TRBD2 ASSFGGGSYEQY
TRBJ2-1 once TRBV6-4 TRBD1 ASRLQGGYNEQF
TRBJ2-7 few TRBV5-1 TRBD2 ASSLRLAGGNEQY
TRBJ1-1 NA TRBV11-2 TRBD1 ASSKQGQNTEAF
TRBJ2-3 NA TRBV9 NA ASSVTTADTQY
TRBJ2-5 NA TRBV18 TRBD1 ASSPGDRGVETQY
TRBJ2-3 few TRBV29-1 NA SVPGHRTDTQY
NA NA TRBV28 TRBD1 ASSGPGQGSYEQY
TRBJ1-2 few TRBV18 NA ASSPPNRARNYGYT
TRBJ2-3 NA TRBV29-1 TRBD1 SVDHPTGYTDTQY
TRBJ1-5 NA TRBV6-5 TRBD1 ASSYSQGVANQPQH
TRBJ2-7 NA TRBV2 TRBD1 ASCMGYGQGAYEQY
TRBJ2-1 few TRBV5-1 TRBD2 ARVLAGSYNEQF
TRBJ1-4 NA TRBV10-3 TRBD1 AISESGRGLKLF
TRBJ1-6 NA TRBV19 NA ASSVTSNSPLH
TRBJ2-7 NA TRBV6-1 NA ASSEAATGRHEQY
TRBJ2-3 NA TRBV7-9 TRBD2 ASSLGIRYSGGGDTQY
TRBJ1-3 NA TRBV7-8 NA ASSLDGGINTIY
TRBJ2-7 NA TRBV5-1 NA ASSPRNRDFNEQY
TRBJ1-5 NA TRBV27 NA ASSLAGWGGAQH
TRBJ1-1 once TRBV19 NA ASGRRGAEAF
TRBJ2-5 NA TRBV9 TRBD1 ASSGAGTGGVQETQY
TRBJ1-6 NA TRBV6-1 TRBD1 ASSIRDRGYSPLH
TRBJ2-2 NA TRBV10-3 NA AISETGTNTGELF
TRBJ1-5 NA TRBV5-1 NA ASSLAGGQQPQH